These 3 T cell receptor beta chains were all obtained from the same sample, sequenced in a study of Graves' ophthalmopathy and Graves' hyperthyroidism. Amplifying from RNA transcripts, the study obtained TCR beta CDR3 regions. HTBI-primed RT-PCR formed the first round, and a multiplex PCR formed the second. TCRdb re-called the multiplex PCR reads with MiXCR, one entry per CDR3 protein. The sample yields over a million distinct CDR3 sequences, about 35% seen once. The specimen was peripheral blood or thyroid tissue (not recorded which). All receptors come from an adult man with Graves' hyperthyroidism.

This clonotype came up many times. This chain uses TRBV5-4 with TRBJ2-6, with 10 bases that match TRBD1. Germline V lookup: CDR1 SGHNT, CDR2 YYREEE (reference sequence). The V gene end was trimmed by 4 bases and the J gene end by 2 bases; junction bases not matched to a gene: 12. The CDR3 has 19 residues. CDR3 in amino acids: CASSAGQGGLIPGANVLTF. The CDR3 nucleotides are TGTGCCAGCAGCGCAGGACAGGGGGGCCTAATCCCTGGGGCCAACGTCCTGACTTTC.

The rearrangement joins TRBV2 to TRBJ2-7; D is tentatively TRBD1 or TRBD2 (5 bases each). The germline gives CDR1 SNHLY, CDR2 FYNNEI. The CDR3 loop spans 13 amino acids. The V and J ends lost 6 bases and 4 bases respectively, with 13 bases between them. CDR3 DNA sequence: TGTGCCAGCAGACCCGGGGCAAGTTACGAGCAGTACTTC. Residues: CASRPGASYEQYF. Drawing the rest from reference TRBV2 and TRBJ2-7, the complete variable domain is EPEVTQTPSHQVTQMGQEVILRCVPISNHLYFYWYRQILGQKVEFLVSFYNNEISEKSEIFDDQFSVERPDGSNFTLKIRSTKLEDSAMYFCASRPGASYEQYFGPGTRLTVT.

The rearrangement joins TRBV11-2 to TRBJ2-5, with a possible D match to TRBD1 (6 bases). Trimming took 2 bases from V and 5 from J, leaving 15 bases between them. This CDR3 is built from 15 residues. Germline assignment: CDR1 SGHAT and CDR2 FQNNGV. The CDR3 coding sequence is TGTGCCAGCAGCTTATCCCTACAGGGTTTGGAGACCCAGTACTTC. Translated, it gives CASSLSLQGLETQYF.